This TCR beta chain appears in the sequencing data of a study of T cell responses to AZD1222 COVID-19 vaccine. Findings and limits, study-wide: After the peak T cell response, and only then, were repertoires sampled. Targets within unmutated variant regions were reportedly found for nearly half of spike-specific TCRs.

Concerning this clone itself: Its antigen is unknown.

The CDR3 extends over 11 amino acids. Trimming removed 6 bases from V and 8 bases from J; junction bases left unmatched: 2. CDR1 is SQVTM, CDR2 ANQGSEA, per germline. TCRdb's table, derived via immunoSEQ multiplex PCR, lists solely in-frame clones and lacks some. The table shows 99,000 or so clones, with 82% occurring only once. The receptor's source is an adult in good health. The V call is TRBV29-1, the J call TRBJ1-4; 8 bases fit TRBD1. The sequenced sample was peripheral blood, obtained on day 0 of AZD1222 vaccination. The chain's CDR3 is CSVAGGEKLFF. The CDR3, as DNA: TGCAGCGTGGCAGGGGGCGAAAAACTGTTTTTT.